The subject of this entry is one TCR beta chain. Authors' processing steps: Reference gene primers were amplified, and this amplification served to estimate nucleated cell counts. Profiling relied on immunoSEQ multiplex PCR, and the TCRdb table lists in-frame clones only, not all of them. That table gives V, J and clone size, and the DNA gave D and trimming. The sample includes 200,000 to 250,000 clones, about 87% of them seen just once. CDR3 size: 15 residues. The V and J ends lost 5 bases and 1 base respectively, with 14 bases between them. The germline V gene has CDR1 MDHEN and CDR2 SYDVKM. Participants were aged roughly 18 to 95 years, lived in around 22 US areas, and enrolled virtually. Researchers sorted participants into cohorts using their self-reported clinical history. Participants in the exposed group had met a COVID-19 case in the 2 weeks before joining the study. This record comes from a study of blood T cell repertoires in COVID-19.

The sequence was collected from a middle-aged man who had been exposed to COVID-19. The chain has TRBV28 and TRBJ2-5; D is unresolved. Sequenced input: PBMCs or T cells enriched from blood (not recorded which). CDR3 sequence: CASSLYTETQETQYF. CDR3 in DNA: TGTGCCAGCAGTCTATATACAGAAACCCAAGAGACCCAGTACTTC.